This passage covers 3 T cell receptor beta chains from one sample sequenced in a study of T cell repertoires in cytomegalovirus infection. TCRdb analysed the reads with MiXCR anew, one entry per CDR3 protein. This table holds about 740,000 distinct CDR3 sequences, roughly 30% found once. These TCRs' antigens remain unknown. The sequences come from cultured PBMCs, collected from culture after CMV antigen stimulation. The receptors come from a human donor in good health (CMV status not recorded). Some clones in this sample may be carry-over from other donors' samples.

V and J are TRBV15 and TRBJ1-5; D possibly corresponds to TRBD1 (5 bases). The CDR3 covers 19 residues. Germline V gene sequence: CDR1 LNHNV, CDR2 YYDKDF (reference sequence). V gave up 3 bases and J gave up 0 bases, with 21 bases separating them. CDR3 in DNA: TGTGCCACCAGCAGTGATCAGAAAGGGACGCGATATAGCAATCAGCCCCAGCATTTT. Its translation: CATSSDQKGTRYSNQPQHF.

This clonotype was counted between two and nine times. V and J are TRBV6-1 and TRBJ1-6; D possibly corresponds to TRBD1 (5 bases). The CDR3 is 16 amino acids. Between the trimmed V and J ends, which lost 4 bases and 7 bases, there was a span of 17 bases. Germline V gene data show CDR1 as MNHNS and CDR2 as SASEGT. CDR3 sequence reads: CASSATGKGNNSPLHF. Written as DNA, the CDR3 is TGTGCCAGCAGTGCCACCGGGAAGGGGAACAATTCACCCCTCCACTTT.

This chain's CDR3 is CASSTGQGFYGYTF. The CDR3 DNA follows: TGTGCCAGCAGCACCGGACAGGGATTCTATGGCTACACCTTC. The rearrangement uses TRBV7-2 and TRBJ1-2; 8 bases are shared with TRBD1. CDR3 size: 14 residues. The ends lost 5 bases at V and 4 bases at J; junction bases unmatched: 6. The germline CDR1 and CDR2 sequences are SGHTA and FQGNSA.